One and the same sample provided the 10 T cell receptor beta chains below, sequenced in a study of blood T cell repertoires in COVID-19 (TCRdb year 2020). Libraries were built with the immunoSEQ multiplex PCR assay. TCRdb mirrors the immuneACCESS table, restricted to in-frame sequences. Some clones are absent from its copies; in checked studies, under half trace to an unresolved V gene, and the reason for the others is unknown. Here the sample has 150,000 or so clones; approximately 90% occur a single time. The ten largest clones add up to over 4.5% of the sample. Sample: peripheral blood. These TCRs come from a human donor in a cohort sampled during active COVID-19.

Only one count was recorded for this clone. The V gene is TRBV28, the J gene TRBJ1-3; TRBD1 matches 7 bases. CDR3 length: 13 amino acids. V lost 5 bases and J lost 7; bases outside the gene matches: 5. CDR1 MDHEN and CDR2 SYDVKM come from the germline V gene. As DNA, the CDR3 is TGTGCCAGCAGTACGGGACAGAGCAACACCATATATTTT. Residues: CASSTGQSNTIYF. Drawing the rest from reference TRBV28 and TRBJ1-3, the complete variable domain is DVKVTQSSRYLVKRTGEKVFLECVQDMDHENMFWYRQDPGLGLRLIYFSYDVKMKEKGDIPEGYSVSREKKERFSLILESASTNQTSMYLCASSTGQSNTIYFGEGSWLTVV.

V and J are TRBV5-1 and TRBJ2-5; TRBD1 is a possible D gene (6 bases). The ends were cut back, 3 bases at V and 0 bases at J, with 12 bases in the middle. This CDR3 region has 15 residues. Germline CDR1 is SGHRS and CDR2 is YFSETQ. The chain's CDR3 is CASSSRDNDQETQYF. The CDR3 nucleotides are TGCGCCAGCAGCTCCCGGGACAACGACCAAGAGACCCAGTACTTC.

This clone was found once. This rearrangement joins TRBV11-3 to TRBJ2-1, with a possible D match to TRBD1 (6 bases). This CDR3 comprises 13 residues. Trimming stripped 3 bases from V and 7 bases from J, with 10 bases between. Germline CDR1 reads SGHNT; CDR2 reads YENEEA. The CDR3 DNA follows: TGTGCCAGCAGCTTTACTCAGGGGAATGAGCAGTTCTTC. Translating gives CASSFTQGNEQFF. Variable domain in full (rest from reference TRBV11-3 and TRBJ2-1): EAGVVQSPRYKIIEKKQPVAFWCNPISGHNTLYWYLQNLGQGPELLIRYENEEAVDDSQLPKDRFSAERLKGVDSTLKIQPAELGDSAVYLCASSFTQGNEQFFGPGTRLTVL.

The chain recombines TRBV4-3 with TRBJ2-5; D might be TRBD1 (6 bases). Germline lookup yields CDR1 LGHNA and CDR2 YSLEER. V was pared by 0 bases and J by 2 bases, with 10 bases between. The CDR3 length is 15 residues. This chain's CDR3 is CASSQDRGQQETQYF. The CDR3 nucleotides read TGCGCCAGCAGCCAAGATAGGGGACAACAAGAGACCCAGTACTTC.

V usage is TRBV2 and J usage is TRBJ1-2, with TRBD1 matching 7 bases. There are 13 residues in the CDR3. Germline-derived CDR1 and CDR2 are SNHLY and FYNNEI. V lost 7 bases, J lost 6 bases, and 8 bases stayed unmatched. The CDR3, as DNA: TGTGCCAGCAAAGGGGACAGTAGTGATGGCTACACCTTC. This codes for CASKGDSSDGYTF.

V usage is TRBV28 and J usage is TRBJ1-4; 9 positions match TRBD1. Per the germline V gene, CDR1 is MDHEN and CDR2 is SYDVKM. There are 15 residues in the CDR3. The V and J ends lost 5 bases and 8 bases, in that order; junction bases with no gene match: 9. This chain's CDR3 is CASSPTQGAGEKLFF. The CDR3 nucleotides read TGTGCCAGCAGTCCCACACAGGGGGCGGGGGAAAAACTGTTTTTT.

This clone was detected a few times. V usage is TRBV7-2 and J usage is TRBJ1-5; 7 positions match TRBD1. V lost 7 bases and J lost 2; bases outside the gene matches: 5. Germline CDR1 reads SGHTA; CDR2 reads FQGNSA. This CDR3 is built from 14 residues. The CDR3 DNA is TGTGCCAGCAATGACAGGGTTGGCAATCAGCCCCAGCATTTT. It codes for CASNDRVGNQPQHF.

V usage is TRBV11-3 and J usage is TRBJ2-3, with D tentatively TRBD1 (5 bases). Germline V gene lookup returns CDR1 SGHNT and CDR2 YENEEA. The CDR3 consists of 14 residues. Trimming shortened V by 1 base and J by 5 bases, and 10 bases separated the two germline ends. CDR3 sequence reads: CASSLGRAEDTQYF. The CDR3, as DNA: TGTGCCAGCAGCTTAGGCAGGGCGGAAGATACGCAGTATTTT.

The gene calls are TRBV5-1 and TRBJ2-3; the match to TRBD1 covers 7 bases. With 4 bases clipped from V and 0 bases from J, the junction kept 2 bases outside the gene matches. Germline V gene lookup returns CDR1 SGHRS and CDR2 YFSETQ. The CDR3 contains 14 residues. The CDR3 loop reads CASSGTASTDTQYF. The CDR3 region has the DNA TGCGCCAGCAGCGGGACAGCTAGCACAGATACGCAGTATTTT.

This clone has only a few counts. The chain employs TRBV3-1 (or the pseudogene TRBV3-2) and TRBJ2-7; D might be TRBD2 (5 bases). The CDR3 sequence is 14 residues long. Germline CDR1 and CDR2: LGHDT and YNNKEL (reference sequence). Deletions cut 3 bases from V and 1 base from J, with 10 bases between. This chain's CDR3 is CASSQRVASYEQYF. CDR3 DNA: TGTGCCAGCAGCCAGAGGGTAGCATCCTACGAGCAGTACTTC.